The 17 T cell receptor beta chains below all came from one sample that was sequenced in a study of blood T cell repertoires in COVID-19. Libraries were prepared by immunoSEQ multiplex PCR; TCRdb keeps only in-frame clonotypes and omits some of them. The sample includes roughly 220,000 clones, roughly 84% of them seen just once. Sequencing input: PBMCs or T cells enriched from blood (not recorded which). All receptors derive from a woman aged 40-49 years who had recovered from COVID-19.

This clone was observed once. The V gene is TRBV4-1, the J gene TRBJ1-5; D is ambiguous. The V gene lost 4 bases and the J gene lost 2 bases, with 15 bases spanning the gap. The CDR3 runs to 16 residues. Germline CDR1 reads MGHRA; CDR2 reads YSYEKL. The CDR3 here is CASSLLPVVRNQPQHF. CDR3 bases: TGCGCCAGCAGCCTATTACCAGTCGTACGCAATCAGCCCCAGCATTTT.

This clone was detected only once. The CDR3 nucleotides read TGTGCCAGCAGCCAGGGGGGACAGAGCAATGGCTACACCTTC. This translates into CASSQGGQSNGYTF. V is TRBV3-1 (or the pseudogene TRBV3-2) and J is TRBJ1-2, with 7 bases fitting TRBD1. V dropped 3 bases and J dropped 6; count of bases not matched to a gene: 7. The CDR3 runs to 14 residues. CDR1 and CDR2 (germline): LGHDT, YNNKEL (reference sequence).

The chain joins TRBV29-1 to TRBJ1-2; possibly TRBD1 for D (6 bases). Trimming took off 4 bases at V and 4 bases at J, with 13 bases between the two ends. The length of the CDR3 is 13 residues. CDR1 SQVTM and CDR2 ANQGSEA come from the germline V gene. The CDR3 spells CSVGEGGSYGYTF. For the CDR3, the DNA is TGCAGCGTTGGGGAGGGGGGGAGCTATGGCTACACCTTC.

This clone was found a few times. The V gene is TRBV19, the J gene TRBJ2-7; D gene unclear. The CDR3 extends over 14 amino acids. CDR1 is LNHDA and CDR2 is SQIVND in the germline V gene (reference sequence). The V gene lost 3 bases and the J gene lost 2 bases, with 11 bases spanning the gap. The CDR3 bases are TGTGCCAGTAGTATTAGCCTCTGGGCCTACGAGCAGTACGTC. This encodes CASSISLWAYEQYV.

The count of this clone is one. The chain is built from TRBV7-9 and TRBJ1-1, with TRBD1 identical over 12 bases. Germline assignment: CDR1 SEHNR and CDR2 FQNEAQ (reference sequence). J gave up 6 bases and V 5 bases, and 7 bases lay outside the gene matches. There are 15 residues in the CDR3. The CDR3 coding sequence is TGTGCCAGCAGCGTCGGGACAGGGGGCGCGGCTGAAGCTTTCTTT. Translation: CASSVGTGGAAEAFF.

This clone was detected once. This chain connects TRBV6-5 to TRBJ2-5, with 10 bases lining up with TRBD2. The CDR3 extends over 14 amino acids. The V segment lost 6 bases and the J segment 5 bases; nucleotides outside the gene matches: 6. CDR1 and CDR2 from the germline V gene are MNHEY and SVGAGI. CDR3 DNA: TGTGCCAGCAGCCTGACTAGCGGGTGGGAGACCCAGTACTTC. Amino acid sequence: CASSLTSGWETQYF.

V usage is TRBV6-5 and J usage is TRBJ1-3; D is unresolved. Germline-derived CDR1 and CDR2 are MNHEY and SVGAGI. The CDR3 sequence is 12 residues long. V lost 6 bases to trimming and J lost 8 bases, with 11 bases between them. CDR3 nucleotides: TGTGCCAGCAGGGAGATCGGGTACACCATATATTTT. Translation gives CASREIGYTIYF.

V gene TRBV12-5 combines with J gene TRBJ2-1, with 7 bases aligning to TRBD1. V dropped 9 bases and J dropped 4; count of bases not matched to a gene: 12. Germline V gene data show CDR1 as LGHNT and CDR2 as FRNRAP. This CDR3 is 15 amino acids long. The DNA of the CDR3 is TGTGCTAGCTCCGGAGTTGGACAGGTTTACAATGAGCAGTTCTTC. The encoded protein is CASSGVGQVYNEQFF.

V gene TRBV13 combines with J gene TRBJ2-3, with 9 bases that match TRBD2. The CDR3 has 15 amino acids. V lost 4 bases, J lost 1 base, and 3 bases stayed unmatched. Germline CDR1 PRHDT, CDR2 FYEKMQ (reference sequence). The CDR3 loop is CASSSQREGTDTQYF. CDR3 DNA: TGTGCCAGCAGCTCTCAGCGGGAGGGCACAGATACGCAGTATTTT. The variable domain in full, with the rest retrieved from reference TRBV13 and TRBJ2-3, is AAGVIQSPRHLIKEKRETATLKCYPIPRHDTVYWYQQGPGQDPQFLISFYEKMQSDKGSIPDRFSAQQFSDYHSELNMSSLELGDSALYFCASSSQREGTDTQYFGPGTRLTVL.

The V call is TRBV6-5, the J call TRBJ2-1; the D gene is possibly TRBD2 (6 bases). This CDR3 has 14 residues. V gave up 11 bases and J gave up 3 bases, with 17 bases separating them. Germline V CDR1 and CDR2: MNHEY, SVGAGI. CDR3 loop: CAGTGGEGYNEQFF. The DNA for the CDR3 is TGTGCCGGAACTGGCGGGGAAGGCTACAATGAGCAGTTCTTC.

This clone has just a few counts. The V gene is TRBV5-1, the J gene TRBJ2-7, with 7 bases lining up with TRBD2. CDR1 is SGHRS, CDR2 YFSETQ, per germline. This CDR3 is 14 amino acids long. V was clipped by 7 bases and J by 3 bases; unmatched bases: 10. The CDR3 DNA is TGCGCCAGCGGCATTAGCGGGCCGATCTACGAGCAGTACTTC. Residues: CASGISGPIYEQYF.

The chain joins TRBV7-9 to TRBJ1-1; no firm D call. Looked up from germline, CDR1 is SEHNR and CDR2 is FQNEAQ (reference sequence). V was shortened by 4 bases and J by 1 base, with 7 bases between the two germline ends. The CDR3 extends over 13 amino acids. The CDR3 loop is CASSSEENTEAFF. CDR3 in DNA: TGTGCCAGCAGCTCGGAGGAGAACACTGAAGCTTTCTTT.

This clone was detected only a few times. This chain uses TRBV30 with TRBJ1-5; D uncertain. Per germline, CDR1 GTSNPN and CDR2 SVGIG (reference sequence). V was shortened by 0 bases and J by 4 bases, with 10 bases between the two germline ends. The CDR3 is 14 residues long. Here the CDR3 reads CAWSVRGPNQPQHF. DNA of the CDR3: TGTGCCTGGAGTGTAAGAGGGCCGAATCAGCCCCAGCATTTT.

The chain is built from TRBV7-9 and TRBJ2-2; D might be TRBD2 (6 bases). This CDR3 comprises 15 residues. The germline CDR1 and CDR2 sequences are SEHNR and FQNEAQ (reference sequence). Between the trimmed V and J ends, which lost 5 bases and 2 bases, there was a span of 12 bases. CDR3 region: CASSHGTPNTGELFF. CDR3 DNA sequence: TGTGCCAGCAGCCATGGGACTCCTAACACCGGGGAGCTGTTTTTT.

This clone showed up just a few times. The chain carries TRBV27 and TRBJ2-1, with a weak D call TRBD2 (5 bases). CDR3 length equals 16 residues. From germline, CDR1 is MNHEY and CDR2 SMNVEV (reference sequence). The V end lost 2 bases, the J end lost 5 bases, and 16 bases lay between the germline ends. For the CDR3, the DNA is TGTGCCAGCAGTTTACTCGAGGGCGGGCTCAACAATGAGCAGTTCTTC. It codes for CASSLLEGGLNNEQFF.

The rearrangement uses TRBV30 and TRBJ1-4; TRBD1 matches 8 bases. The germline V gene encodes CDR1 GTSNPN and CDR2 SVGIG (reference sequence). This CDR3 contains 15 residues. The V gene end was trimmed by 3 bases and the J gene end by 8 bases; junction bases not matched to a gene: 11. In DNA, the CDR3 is TGTGCCTGGAGATCCGCAGGGGGCAGAGTGGAAAAACTGTTTTTT. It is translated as CAWRSAGGRVEKLFF.

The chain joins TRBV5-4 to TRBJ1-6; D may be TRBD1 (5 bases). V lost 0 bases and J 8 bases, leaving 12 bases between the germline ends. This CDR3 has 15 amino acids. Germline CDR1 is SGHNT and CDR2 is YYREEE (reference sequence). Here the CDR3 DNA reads TGTGCCAGCAGCTTGGAAGGGCAGGGCCATTCACCCCTCCACTTT. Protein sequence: CASSLEGQGHSPLHF.